The clone carrying this TCR beta chain was counted at least ten times. Antigen specificity is unknown. This specimen comes from a study of T-cell memory formation after mild COVID-19. A 5'RACE reaction primed in the constant segment made cDNA libraries of TCR alpha and TCR beta, and these carried sample barcodes and UMIs. Each CDR3 protein is one row after TCRdb ran MiXCR on the 5' RACE reads. The data contain roughly 600,000 distinct CDR3 sequences, over 15% of them singletons. The study's findings and limits: CD4+ contracting clones were mainly CM and EM; CD8+ ones, EMRA. Clones shrinking from day 15 to 85 showed even CD4/CD8 mixes; later expanders tilted CD4+. Cross-reactive memory seemingly joined, as some responding clones were found in pre-infection memory.

This CDR3 region has 15 residues. Germline V gene sequence: CDR1 SGHRS, CDR2 YFSETQ. The V and J ends lost 0 bases and 12 bases, in that order; junction bases with no gene match: 9. Sequenced material: PBMCs or a T cell subset sorted from them (not recorded which). The TCR comes from an adult woman who had mild COVID-19 (a few samples of this study predate the infection). Cell type and time point are not known. The V call is TRBV5-1, the J call TRBJ2-1; 10 nucleotides align to TRBD2. The CDR3 sequence: CASSLDGLAGEGQFF. The CDR3 DNA is TGCGCCAGCAGCTTGGATGGCCTAGCGGGAGAGGGGCAGTTCTTC.